A selection of T cell receptor beta chains follows, all from one sample in a study of regulatory T cells in long-lasting Graves disease. TCRdb fed the multiplex PCR reads into MiXCR, producing one record per CDR3 protein. The data show about 460,000 distinct CDR3 sequences, 20% to 25% seen once. The material was peripheral blood mononuclear cells (PBMCs), obtained when the disease was refractory, from a patient treated with antithyroid drugs. The receptor set was obtained from a female donor with Graves disease. CDR3s include the opening cysteine and the closing phenylalanine or tryptophan. D genes are given only for firm matches. Some rows mark clone size as missing; the rest say once, few, many or name a class of expanded clone.

j_call,v_call,clone_size,d_call,cdr3_aa,cdr3_nt
TRBJ2-7,TRBV5-1,few,TRBD1,CASSLGWDRVNEQYF,TGCGCCAGCAGCTTGGGTTGGGACAGGGTTAACGAGCAGTACTTC
TRBJ2-7,TRBV28,many,TRBD2,CASTAGGYEQYF,TGTGCCAGCACGGCGGGAGGCTACGAGCAGTACTTC
TRBJ2-1,TRBV7-3,NA,TRBD2,CASSQGLAGGIEQFF,TGTGCCAGCAGCCAAGGTCTAGCGGGAGGTATTGAGCAGTTCTTC
TRBJ2-6,TRBV28,NA,NA,CASRPLMGIPGANVLTF,TGTGCCAGCAGACCCTTGATGGGGATCCCTGGGGCCAACGTCCTGACTTTC
TRBJ2-7,TRBV28,many,NA,CASSTGEGEQYF,TGTGCCAGCAGTACGGGAGAGGGCGAGCAGTACTTC
TRBJ2-5,TRBV12-3/TRBV12-4,NA,NA,CASTFGEETQYF,TGTGCCAGCACCTTCGGGGAAGAGACCCAGTACTTC
TRBJ1-2,TRBV7-3,NA,NA,CASSLVGGNWYGYTF,TGTGCCAGCAGCTTAGTCGGCGGGAATTGGTATGGCTACACCTTC
TRBJ2-7,TRBV7-2,NA,NA,CASSLALGYTYEQYF,TGTGCCAGCAGCTTAGCTTTGGGGTATACCTACGAGCAGTACTTC
TRBJ2-1,TRBV25-1,few,TRBD1,CASSEWGTGDNEQFF,TGTGCCAGCAGTGAATGGGGGACAGGGGACAATGAGCAGTTCTTC
TRBJ2-2,TRBV19,few,TRBD1,CASIDGQGFAGELFF,TGTGCCAGTATAGACGGACAGGGCTTTGCCGGGGAGCTGTTTTTT
TRBJ1-4,TRBV30,few,NA,CAWSMGVTANEKLFF,TGTGCCTGGAGTATGGGGGTTACGGCTAATGAAAAACTGTTTTTT
TRBJ1-1,TRBV30,few,NA,CAWRRVRDTEAFF,TGTGCCTGGAGGAGGGTTCGGGACACTGAAGCTTTCTTT
TRBJ2-1,TRBV29-1,NA,TRBD2,CSAPVGSGGGDEQFF,TGCAGCGCCCCCGTGGGTAGCGGGGGGGGAGATGAGCAGTTCTTC
TRBJ2-7,TRBV30,NA,NA,CAWTAGAGNEQYF,TGTGCCTGGACCGCGGGGGCGGGCAACGAGCAGTACTTC
TRBJ2-3,TRBV7-3,NA,NA,CASSPRSGADTQYF,TGTGCCAGCAGCCCTCGGTCAGGGGCGGATACGCAGTATTTT
TRBJ2-5,TRBV5-5,many,NA,CASSLEGIGVQETQYF,TGTGCCAGCAGCTTGGAGGGTATTGGGGTGCAAGAGACCCAGTACTTC
TRBJ2-7,TRBV12-5,NA,NA,CASGLVGGYEQYF,TGTGCTAGTGGTTTGGTCGGGGGCTACGAGCAGTACTTC
TRBJ2-7,TRBV20-1,NA,TRBD2,CSARGDLGRGTYEQYF,TGCAGTGCTAGGGGGGACCTCGGGAGGGGGACCTACGAGCAGTACTTC
TRBJ2-3,TRBV20-1,NA,NA,CSATIGVDTQYF,TGCAGTGCTACAATTGGAGTGGATACGCAGTATTTT
TRBJ1-5,TRBV11-2,many,NA,CASSLGTINQPQHF,TGTGCCAGCAGCCTCGGGACGATTAATCAGCCCCAGCATTTT
TRBJ2-2,TRBV7-8,NA,TRBD1,CASSPLGRGYTGELFF,TGTGCCAGCAGCCCCCTGGGCAGGGGGTATACCGGGGAGCTGTTTTTT
TRBJ2-2,TRBV5-1,NA,NA,CASSITMGTGELFF,TGCGCCAGCAGCATCACTATGGGGACCGGGGAGCTGTTTTTT
TRBJ2-7,TRBV5-1,few,NA,CASSLARQEQYF,TGCGCCAGCAGCTTGGCTCGTCAGGAGCAGTACTTC
TRBJ1-3,TRBV6-1,NA,NA,CASSRGEYSGNTIYF,TGTGCCAGCAGCCGGGGGGAGTACTCTGGAAACACCATATATTTT
TRBJ2-3,TRBV20-1,NA,TRBD2,CSATKSSGGDLSTDTQYF,TGCAGTGCCACAAAATCTAGCGGGGGAGACCTTAGCACAGATACGCAGTATTTT
TRBJ1-2,TRBV7-2,many,NA,CASSLGYDYGYTF,TGTGCCAGCAGCTTGGGCTATGACTATGGCTACACCTTC
TRBJ2-7,TRBV14,many,NA,CASSPPRSSGSYEQYF,TGTGCCAGCAGCCCCCCCCGGAGCAGTGGGTCCTACGAGCAGTACTTC
TRBJ2-5,TRBV18,NA,NA,CASSPPGTVQETQYF,TGTGCCAGCTCACCACCGGGGACGGTCCAAGAGACCCAGTACTTC
TRBJ2-7,TRBV24-1,many,TRBD2,CATSGLAGDEQYF,TGTGCCACCTCGGGACTAGCGGGGGACGAGCAGTACTTC
TRBJ2-5,TRBV20-1,few,TRBD2,CSAQRGTQETQYF,TGCAGTGCTCAGCGGGGGACGCAAGAGACCCAGTACTTC
TRBJ2-6,TRBV12-3/TRBV12-4,many,NA,CASRTFSFSGANVLTF,TGTGCCAGCAGGACCTTTAGCTTCTCTGGGGCCAACGTCCTGACTTTC
TRBJ1-1,TRBV28,few,NA,CASSKRTAKAFF,TGTGCCAGCAGCAAAAGGACGGCCAAAGCTTTCTTT
TRBJ1-1,TRBV5-1,few,NA,CASSDPRGVLAEAFF,TGCGCCAGCAGCGACCCTAGAGGGGTACTAGCTGAAGCTTTCTTT
TRBJ2-5,TRBV20-1,many,NA,CSAPMIGETQYF,TGCAGTGCCCCCATGATAGGGGAGACCCAGTACTTC
TRBJ2-5,TRBV6-2/TRBV6-3,many,NA,CASSSAREAVETQYF,TGTGCCAGCAGTTCGGCGCGCGAGGCGGTCGAGACCCAGTACTTC
TRBJ1-2,TRBV10-3,few,TRBD1,CAINSGGNYGYTF,TGTGCCATCAACTCAGGGGGGAACTATGGCTACACCTTC
TRBJ1-3,TRBV30,NA,NA,CTRTALAGNTIYF,TGTACCAGGACGGCCCTTGCTGGAAACACCATATATTTT
TRBJ2-7,TRBV28,many,TRBD2,CASSLKLGTSGRAGSYEQYF,TGTGCCAGCAGTTTAAAGCTTGGGACTAGCGGGAGGGCCGGGTCCTACGAGCAGTACTTC
TRBJ1-4,TRBV5-6,many,TRBD1,CASSSLTGTGHEKLFF,TGTGCCAGCAGCTCGCTAACCGGGACAGGGCATGAAAAACTGTTTTTT
TRBJ2-1,TRBV3-1,NA,TRBD1,CASRTGQGVWNEQFF,TGTGCCAGCAGGACGGGACAGGGGGTGTGGAATGAGCAGTTCTTC
TRBJ1-1,TRBV30,many,NA,CAWRRGEMYTEAFF,TGTGCCTGGAGGAGGGGAGAGATGTACACTGAAGCTTTCTTT
TRBJ2-7,TRBV28,many,NA,CASNPASSYEQYF,TGTGCCAGCAACCCGGCAAGCTCCTACGAGCAGTACTTC
TRBJ2-7,TRBV10-3,many,NA,CAISEAMTDYEQYF,TGTGCCATCAGTGAGGCTATGACGGACTACGAGCAGTACTTC
TRBJ1-4,TRBV27,few,NA,CASSPIVDANEKLFF,TGTGCCAGCAGTCCGATCGTGGACGCTAATGAAAAACTGTTTTTT
TRBJ1-2,TRBV6-2/TRBV6-3,many,NA,CASSYSRGPGYTF,TGTGCCAGCAGTTACTCGCGGGGGCCCGGCTACACCTTC
TRBJ1-2,TRBV12-3/TRBV12-4,NA,NA,CASYASVFYGYTF,TGTGCCAGCTACGCATCAGTTTTTTATGGCTACACCTTC
TRBJ1-2,TRBV28,many,NA,CASSRSAFYGYTF,TGTGCCAGCAGCCGGTCGGCTTTTTATGGCTACACCTTC
TRBJ2-3,TRBV20-1,NA,NA,CSATILEGTDTQYF,TGCAGTGCCACAATCCTAGAGGGCACAGATACGCAGTATTTT
TRBJ2-5,TRBV12-5,many,NA,CASYPQETQYF,TGTGCTAGCTACCCCCAAGAGACCCAGTACTTC
TRBJ1-1,TRBV7-9,many,NA,CASSLEEGEAFF,TGTGCCAGCAGCTTAGAAGAGGGTGAAGCTTTCTTT
TRBJ1-1,TRBV20-1,few,NA,CSARDPQTLPPEAFF,TGCAGTGCTAGAGATCCCCAAACCCTTCCCCCTGAAGCTTTCTTT
TRBJ2-7,TRBV2,many,TRBD2,CASNPTSVAYEQYF,TGTGCCAGCAATCCGACTAGCGTCGCCTACGAGCAGTACTTC
TRBJ2-6,TRBV19,NA,TRBD1,CASRPGTGESGANVLTF,TGTGCCAGTAGGCCCGGGACAGGGGAGTCTGGGGCCAACGTCCTGACTTTC
TRBJ2-6,TRBV7-8,many,TRBD1,CASNRGAGANVLTF,TGTGCCAGCAACAGGGGTGCTGGGGCCAACGTCCTGACTTTC
TRBJ2-4,TRBV20-1,many,NA,CSARDEAKNIQYF,TGCAGTGCTAGAGATGAGGCCAAAAACATTCAGTACTTC
TRBJ1-4,TRBV2,few,NA,CASRRGSTNEKLFF,TGTGCCAGCAGGAGGGGTTCGACTAATGAAAAACTGTTTTTT
TRBJ2-7,TRBV19,many,NA,CASSITGSSYEQYF,TGTGCCAGCAGCATCACGGGGAGCTCCTACGAGCAGTACTTC
TRBJ2-7,TRBV25-1,many,NA,CASSEWLTVSYEQYF,TGTGCCAGCAGTGAATGGCTGACGGTCTCCTACGAGCAGTACTTC
TRBJ2-7,TRBV7-2,many,TRBD2,CASSKYGTSGPYEQYF,TGTGCCAGCAGCAAATACGGGACTAGCGGTCCCTACGAGCAGTACTTC